This T cell receptor beta chain emerged from a study of OX40 agonist ivuxolimab in advanced cancers. CDR1 and CDR2 (germline): LNHDA, SQIVND (reference sequence). The CDR3 sequence is 18 residues long. Between the trimmed V and J ends, which lost 2 bases and 6 bases, there was a span of 23 bases. This table comes from immunoSEQ multiplex PCR, and its TCRdb copy is limited to in-frame clones, with some not included. The data contain tens of thousands of clones, about three quarters of them singletons. Exclusion applied to patients with autoimmune disease history or systemic immunosuppression. The specimen comprised CD4+ or CD8+ T cells sorted from blood, sampled in a trial of the OX40 agonist ivuxolimab. The clonotype was recovered from an adult with an advanced solid tumor such as melanoma, head and neck, liver or kidney cancer. The gene calls are TRBV19 and TRBJ1-5; D perhaps matches TRBD1 (5 bases). The CDR3 bases are TGTGCCAGTAGTATAACGGGGTCAAGGGGCGCGTTGGGTCAGCCCCAGCATTTT. This sequence encodes CASSITGSRGALGQPQHF.